This TCR beta chain was identified during a study of T-cell memory formation after mild COVID-19. CDR1 is LGHNA, CDR2 YNFKEQ, per germline. V was pared by 5 bases and J by 9 bases, with 21 bases between. This CDR3 has 15 amino acids. TCRdb recomputed calls from the 5' RACE reads with MiXCR, one row per CDR3 protein. This sample has 580,000 or so distinct CDR3 sequences, with 15% to 20% found just once. The rearrangement links TRBV4-2 to TRBJ2-3; D call uncertain. The clonotype comes from an adult woman who had mild COVID-19 (a few samples of this study predate the infection). Cell type and time point are not known. Sequences were obtained from PBMCs or a T cell subset sorted from them (not recorded which). In DNA form, the CDR3 reads TGTGCCAGCAGCTCGACCACCCCCCCTAGTACAACGCAGTATTTT. As protein: CASSSTTPPSTTQYF.